The TCR beta chain described here comes from a study of siplizumab effects on memory and regulatory T cells. Assays captured roughly 9.3 x 10^4 TCR templates per sample. The assay was immunoSEQ multiplex PCR, and TCRdb's table has in-frame clones only and misses some. Here the sample spans tens of thousands of clones, just over 95% being singletons. Unstimulated naive, memory, effector memory and TEMRA subsets were sequenced, and this was done in a few donor pairs. The sequence was obtained from a human donor in good health. Input material: naive CD8+ T cells sorted from blood.

CDR3 nucleotides: TGTGCCAGCAGTTTATCAACAGGGACTGAAGCTTTCTTT. As protein: CASSLSTGTEAFF. The genes are TRBV27 and TRBJ1-1, with D maybe TRBD1 (6 bases). Trimming removed 0 bases from V and 5 bases from J, with 7 bases in between. Germline CDR1 MNHEY, CDR2 SMNVEV (reference sequence). The CDR3 totals 13 residues.